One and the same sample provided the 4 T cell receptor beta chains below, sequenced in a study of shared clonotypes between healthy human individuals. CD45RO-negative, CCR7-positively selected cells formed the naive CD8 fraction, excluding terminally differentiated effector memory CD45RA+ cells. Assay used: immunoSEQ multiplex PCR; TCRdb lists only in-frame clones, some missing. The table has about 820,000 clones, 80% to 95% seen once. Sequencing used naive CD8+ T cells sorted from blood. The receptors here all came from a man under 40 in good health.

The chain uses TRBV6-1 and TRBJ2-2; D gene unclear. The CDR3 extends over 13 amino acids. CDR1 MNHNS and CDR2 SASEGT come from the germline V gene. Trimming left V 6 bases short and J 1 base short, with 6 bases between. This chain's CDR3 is CASRHENTGELFF. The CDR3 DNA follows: TGTGCCAGCAGACACGAGAACACCGGGGAGCTGTTTTTT.

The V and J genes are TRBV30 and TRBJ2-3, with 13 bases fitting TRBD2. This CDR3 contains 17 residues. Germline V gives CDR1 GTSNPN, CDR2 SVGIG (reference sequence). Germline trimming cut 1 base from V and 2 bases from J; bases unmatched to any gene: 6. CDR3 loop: CAWSGTSGSLFTDTQYF. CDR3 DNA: TGTGCCTGGAGTGGGACTAGCGGGAGTTTATTCACAGATACGCAGTATTTT.

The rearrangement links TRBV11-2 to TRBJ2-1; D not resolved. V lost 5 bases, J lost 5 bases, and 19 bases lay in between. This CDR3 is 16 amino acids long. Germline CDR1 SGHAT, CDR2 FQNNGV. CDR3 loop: CASSRWHENANNEQFF. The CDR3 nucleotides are TGTGCCAGCAGCCGATGGCATGAGAACGCCAACAATGAGCAGTTCTTC. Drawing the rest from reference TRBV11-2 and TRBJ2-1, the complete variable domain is EAGVAQSPRYKIIEKRQSVAFWCNPISGHATLYWYQQILGQGPKLLIQFQNNGVVDDSQLPKDRFSAERLKGVDSTLKIQPAKLEDSAVYLCASSRWHENANNEQFFGPGTRLTVL.

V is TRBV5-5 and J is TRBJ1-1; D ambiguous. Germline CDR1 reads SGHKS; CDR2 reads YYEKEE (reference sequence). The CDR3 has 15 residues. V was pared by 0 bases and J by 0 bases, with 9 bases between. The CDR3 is CASSLDPRVNTEAFF. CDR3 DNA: TGTGCCAGCAGCTTGGATCCCAGAGTGAACACTGAAGCTTTCTTT. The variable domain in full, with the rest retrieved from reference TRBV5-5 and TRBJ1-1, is DAGVTQSPTHLIKTRGQQVTLRCSPISGHKSVSWYQQVLGQGPQFIFQYYEKEERGRGNFPDRFSARQFPNYSSELNVNALLLGDSALYLCASSLDPRVNTEAFFGQGTRLTVV.